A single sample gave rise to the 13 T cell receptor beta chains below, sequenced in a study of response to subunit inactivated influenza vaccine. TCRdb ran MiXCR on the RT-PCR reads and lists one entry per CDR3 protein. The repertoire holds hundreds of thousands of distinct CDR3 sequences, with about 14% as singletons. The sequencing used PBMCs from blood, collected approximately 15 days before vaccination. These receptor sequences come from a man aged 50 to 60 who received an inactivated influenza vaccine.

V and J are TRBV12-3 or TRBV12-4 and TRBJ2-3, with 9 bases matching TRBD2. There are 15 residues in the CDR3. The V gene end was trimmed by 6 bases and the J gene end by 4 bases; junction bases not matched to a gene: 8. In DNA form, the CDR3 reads TGTGCCAGCAGGCGCGCGGGGGGGTCTTCAGATACGCAGTATTTT. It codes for CASRRAGGSSDTQYF.

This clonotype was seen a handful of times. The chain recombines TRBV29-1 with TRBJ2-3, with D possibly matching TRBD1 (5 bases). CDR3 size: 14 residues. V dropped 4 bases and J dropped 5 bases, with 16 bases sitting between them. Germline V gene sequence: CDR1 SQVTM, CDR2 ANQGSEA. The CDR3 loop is CSVVQGPVGDTQYF. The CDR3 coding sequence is TGCAGCGTTGTTCAGGGTCCAGTCGGAGATACGCAGTATTTT.

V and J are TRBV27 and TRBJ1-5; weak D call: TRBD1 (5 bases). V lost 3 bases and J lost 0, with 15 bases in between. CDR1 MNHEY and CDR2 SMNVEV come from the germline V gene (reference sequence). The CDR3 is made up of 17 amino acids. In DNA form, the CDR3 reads TGTGCCAGCAGTTTTCCTCCAGGGCAATATAGCAATCAGCCCCAGCATTTT. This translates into CASSFPPGQYSNQPQHF.

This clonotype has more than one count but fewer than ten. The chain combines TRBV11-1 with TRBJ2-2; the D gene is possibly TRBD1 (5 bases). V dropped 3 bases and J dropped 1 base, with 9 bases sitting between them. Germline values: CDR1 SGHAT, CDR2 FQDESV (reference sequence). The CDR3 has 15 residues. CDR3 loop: CASSFRDLNTGELFF. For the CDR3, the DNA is TGTGCCAGCAGCTTCAGGGATCTGAACACCGGGGAGCTGTTTTTT.

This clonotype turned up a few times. In DNA form, the CDR3 reads TGTGCCAGCAGCATCAGCGGGGGGCCCAGCTACGAGCAGTACTTC. It codes for CASSISGGPSYEQYF. The gene calls are TRBV7-2 and TRBJ2-7; the match to TRBD2 covers 9 bases. Looked up from germline, CDR1 is SGHTA and CDR2 is FQGNSA. The CDR3 has 15 amino acids. The junction had 8 bases not matched to a gene; V was cut back by 5 bases and J by 3 bases.

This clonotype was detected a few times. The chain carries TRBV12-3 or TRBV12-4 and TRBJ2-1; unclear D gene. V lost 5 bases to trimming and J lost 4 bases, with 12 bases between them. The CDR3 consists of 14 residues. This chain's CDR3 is CASSRAIGYNEQFF. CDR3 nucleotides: TGTGCCAGCAGTCGAGCCATCGGTTACAATGAGCAGTTCTTC.

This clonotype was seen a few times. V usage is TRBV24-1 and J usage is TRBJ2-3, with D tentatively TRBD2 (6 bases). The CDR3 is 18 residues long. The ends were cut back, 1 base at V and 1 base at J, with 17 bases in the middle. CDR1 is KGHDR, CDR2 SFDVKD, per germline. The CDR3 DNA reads TGTGCCACCAGTGATTTCGGAAAGACTAGTTTGCGCACAGATACGCAGTATTTT. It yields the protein CATSDFGKTSLRTDTQYF.

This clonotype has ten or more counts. Written as DNA, the CDR3 is TGTGCCAGCAGTTATTCGGGACCTCAAGAGACCCAGTACTTC. Translated, it gives CASSYSGPQETQYF. The gene calls are TRBV6-2 or TRBV6-3 and TRBJ2-5; TRBD1 or TRBD2 may be the D gene (5 bases each). V shed 3 bases and J shed 2 bases, with 10 bases lying between them. The V gene's germline CDR1 is MNHEY and CDR2 SVGEGT. The CDR3 has 14 residues.

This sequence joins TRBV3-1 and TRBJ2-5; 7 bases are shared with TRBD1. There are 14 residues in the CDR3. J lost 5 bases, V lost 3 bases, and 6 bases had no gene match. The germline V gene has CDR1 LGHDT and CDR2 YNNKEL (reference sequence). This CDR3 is CASSQGTVSETQYF. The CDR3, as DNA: TGTGCCAGCAGCCAGGGGACAGTTAGTGAGACCCAGTACTTC.

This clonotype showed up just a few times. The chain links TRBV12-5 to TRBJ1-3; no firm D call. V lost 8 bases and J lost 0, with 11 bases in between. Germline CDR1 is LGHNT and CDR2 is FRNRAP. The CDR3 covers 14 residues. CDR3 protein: CASSPKSSGNTIYF. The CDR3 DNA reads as TGTGCTAGTTCTCCGAAATCCTCTGGAAACACCATATATTTT.

The CDR3 loop is CASSQGPSGGRELFF. The CDR3 DNA reads TGTGCCAGCAGCCAAGGCCCTAGCGGTGGGCGGGAGCTGTTTTTT. J is TRBJ2-2 and V is TRBV4-2, with 7 bases matching TRBD2. Germline CDR1 is LGHNA and CDR2 is YNFKEQ. The V and J ends lost 1 base and 9 bases, in that order; junction bases with no gene match: 8. The CDR3 is 15 amino acids.

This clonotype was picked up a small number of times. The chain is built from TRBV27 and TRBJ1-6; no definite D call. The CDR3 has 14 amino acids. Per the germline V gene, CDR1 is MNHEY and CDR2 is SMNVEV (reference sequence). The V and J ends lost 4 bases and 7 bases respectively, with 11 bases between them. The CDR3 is CASSSGVFNSPLHF. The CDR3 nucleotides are TGTGCCAGCAGTTCCGGGGTCTTCAATTCACCCCTCCACTTT.

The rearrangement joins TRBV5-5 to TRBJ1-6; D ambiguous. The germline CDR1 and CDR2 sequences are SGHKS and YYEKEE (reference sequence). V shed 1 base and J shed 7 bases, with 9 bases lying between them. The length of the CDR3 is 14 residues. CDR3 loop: CASSLWVENSPLHF. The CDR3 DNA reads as TGTGCCAGCAGCTTGTGGGTCGAGAATTCACCCCTCCACTTT. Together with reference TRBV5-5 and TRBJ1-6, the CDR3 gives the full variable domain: DAGVTQSPTHLIKTRGQQVTLRCSPISGHKSVSWYQQVLGQGPQFIFQYYEKEERGRGNFPDRFSARQFPNYSSELNVNALLLGDSALYLCASSLWVENSPLHFGNGTRLTVT.